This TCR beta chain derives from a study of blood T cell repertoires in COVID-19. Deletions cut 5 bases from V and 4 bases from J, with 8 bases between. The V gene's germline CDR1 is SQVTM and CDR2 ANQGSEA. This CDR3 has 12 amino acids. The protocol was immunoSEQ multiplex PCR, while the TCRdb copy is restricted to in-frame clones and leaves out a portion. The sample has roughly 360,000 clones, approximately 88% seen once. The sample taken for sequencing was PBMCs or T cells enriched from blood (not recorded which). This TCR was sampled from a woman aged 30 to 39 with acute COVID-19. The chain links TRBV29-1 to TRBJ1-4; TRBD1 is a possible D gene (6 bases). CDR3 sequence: CSVKQGNEKLFF. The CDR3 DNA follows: TGCAGCGTTAAACAGGGTAATGAAAAACTGTTTTTT.